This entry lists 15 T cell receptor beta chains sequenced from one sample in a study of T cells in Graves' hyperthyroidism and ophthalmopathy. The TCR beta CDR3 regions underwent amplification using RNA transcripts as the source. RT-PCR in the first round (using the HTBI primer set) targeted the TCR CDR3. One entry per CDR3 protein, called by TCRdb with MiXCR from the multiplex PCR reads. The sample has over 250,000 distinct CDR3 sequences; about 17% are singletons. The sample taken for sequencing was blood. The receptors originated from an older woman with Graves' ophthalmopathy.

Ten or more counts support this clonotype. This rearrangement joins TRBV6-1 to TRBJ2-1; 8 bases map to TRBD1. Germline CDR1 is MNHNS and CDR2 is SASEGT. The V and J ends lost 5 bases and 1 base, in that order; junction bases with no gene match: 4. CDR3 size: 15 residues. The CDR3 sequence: CASSSGQVSYNEQFF. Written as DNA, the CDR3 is TGTGCCAGCAGTTCGGGACAGGTATCCTACAATGAGCAGTTCTTC.

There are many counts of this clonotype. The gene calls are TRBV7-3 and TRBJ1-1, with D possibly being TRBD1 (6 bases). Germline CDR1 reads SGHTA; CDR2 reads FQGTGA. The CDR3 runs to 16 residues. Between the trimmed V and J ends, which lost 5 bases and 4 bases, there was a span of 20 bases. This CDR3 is CASSVLDSQMLTEAFF. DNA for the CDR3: TGTGCCAGCAGCGTCCTGGACAGCCAAATGCTCACTGAAGCTTTCTTT.

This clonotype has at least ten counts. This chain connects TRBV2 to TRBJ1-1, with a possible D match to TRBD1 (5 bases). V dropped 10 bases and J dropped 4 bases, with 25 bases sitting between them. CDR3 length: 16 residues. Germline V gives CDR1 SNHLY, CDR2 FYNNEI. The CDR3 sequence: CANKRKGAPASTEAFF. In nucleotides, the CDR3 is TGTGCCAACAAAAGAAAAGGGGCCCCCGCGAGCACTGAAGCTTTCTTT.

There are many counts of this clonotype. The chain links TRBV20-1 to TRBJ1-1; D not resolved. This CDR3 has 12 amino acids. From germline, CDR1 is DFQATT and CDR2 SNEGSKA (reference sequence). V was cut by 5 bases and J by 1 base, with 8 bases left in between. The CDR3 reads CSALTRNTEAFF. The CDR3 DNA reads TGCAGTGCTCTCACAAGGAACACTGAAGCTTTCTTT.

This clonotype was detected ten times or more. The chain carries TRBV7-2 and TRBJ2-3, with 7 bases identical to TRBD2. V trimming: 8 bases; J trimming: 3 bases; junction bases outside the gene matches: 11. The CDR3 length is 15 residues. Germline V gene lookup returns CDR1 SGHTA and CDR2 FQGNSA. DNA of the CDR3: TGTGCCAGCCGAGTAACGGGGGGAACAACAGATACGCAGTATTTT. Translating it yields CASRVTGGTTDTQYF.

CDR3 sequence: CATSDRLAGGPDTQYF. As DNA, the CDR3 is TGTGCCACCAGTGACCGACTAGCGGGAGGGCCAGATACGCAGTATTTT. V gene TRBV24-1 combines with J gene TRBJ2-3; 14 bases map to TRBD2. In germline, CDR1 is KGHDR, CDR2 SFDVKD. This CDR3 has 16 amino acids. The ends lost 4 bases at V and 4 bases at J; junction bases unmatched: 3.

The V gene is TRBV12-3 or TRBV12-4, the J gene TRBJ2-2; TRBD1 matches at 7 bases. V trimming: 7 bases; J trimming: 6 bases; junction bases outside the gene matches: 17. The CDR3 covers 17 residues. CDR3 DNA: TGTGCCAGCACCCTACCCGGCAACAGGGGAGATGCCGGGGAGCTGTTTTTT. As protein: CASTLPGNRGDAGELFF.

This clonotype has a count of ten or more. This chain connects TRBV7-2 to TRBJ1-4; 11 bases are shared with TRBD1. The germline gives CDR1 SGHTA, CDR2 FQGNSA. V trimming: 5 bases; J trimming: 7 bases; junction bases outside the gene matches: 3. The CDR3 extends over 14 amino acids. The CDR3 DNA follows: TGTGCCAGCAGCCTGGACAGGGGGCGTGAAAAACTGTTTTTT. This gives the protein CASSLDRGREKLFF.

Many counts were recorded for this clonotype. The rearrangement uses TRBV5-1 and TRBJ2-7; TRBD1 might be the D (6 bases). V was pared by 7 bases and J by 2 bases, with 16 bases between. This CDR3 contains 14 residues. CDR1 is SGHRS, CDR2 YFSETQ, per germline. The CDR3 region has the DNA TGCGCCAGCCAAATGTGGACAGACACCTACGAGCAGTACTTC. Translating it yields CASQMWTDTYEQYF. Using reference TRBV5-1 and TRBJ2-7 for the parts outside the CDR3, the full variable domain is KAGVTQTPRYLIKTRGQQVTLSCSPISGHRSVSWYQQTPGQGLQFLFEYFSETQRNKGNFPGRFSGRQFSNSRSEMNVSTLELGDSALYLCASQMWTDTYEQYFGPGTRLTVT.

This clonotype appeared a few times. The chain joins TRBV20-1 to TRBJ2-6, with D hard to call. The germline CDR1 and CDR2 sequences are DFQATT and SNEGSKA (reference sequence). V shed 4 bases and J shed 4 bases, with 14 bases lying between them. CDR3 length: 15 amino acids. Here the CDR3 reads CSAINNQAGANVLTF. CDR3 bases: TGCAGTGCTATTAATAATCAAGCAGGGGCCAACGTCCTGACTTTC.

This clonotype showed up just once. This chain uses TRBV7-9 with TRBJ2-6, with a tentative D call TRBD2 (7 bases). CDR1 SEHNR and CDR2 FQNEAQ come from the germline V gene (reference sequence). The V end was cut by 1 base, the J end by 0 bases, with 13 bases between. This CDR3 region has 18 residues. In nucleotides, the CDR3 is TGTGCCAGCAGCTTAGTGGGCGGGGGCCACTCTGGGGCCAACGTCCTGACTTTC. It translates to CASSLVGGGHSGANVLTF.

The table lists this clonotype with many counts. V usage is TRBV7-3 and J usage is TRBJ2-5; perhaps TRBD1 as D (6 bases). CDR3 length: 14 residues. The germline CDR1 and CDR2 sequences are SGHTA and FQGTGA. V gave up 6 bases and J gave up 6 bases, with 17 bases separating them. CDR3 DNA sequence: TGTGCCAGCAGTCCAGACAGGAATGGCAAGACCCAGTACTTC. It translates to CASSPDRNGKTQYF.

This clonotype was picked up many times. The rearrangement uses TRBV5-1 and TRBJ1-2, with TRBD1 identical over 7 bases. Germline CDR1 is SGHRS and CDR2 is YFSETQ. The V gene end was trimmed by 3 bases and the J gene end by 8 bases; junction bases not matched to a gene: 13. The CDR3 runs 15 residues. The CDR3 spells CASSSRQGDPDGYTF. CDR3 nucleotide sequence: TGCGCCAGCAGCTCCAGACAGGGCGACCCGGACGGCTACACCTTC.

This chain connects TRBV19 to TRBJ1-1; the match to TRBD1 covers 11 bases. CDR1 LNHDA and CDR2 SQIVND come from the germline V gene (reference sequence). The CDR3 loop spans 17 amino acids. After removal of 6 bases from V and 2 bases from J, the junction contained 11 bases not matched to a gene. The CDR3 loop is CASRTTDRGPRNTEAFF. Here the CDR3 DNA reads TGTGCCAGTAGGACGACGGACAGGGGGCCGAGAAACACTGAAGCTTTCTTT.

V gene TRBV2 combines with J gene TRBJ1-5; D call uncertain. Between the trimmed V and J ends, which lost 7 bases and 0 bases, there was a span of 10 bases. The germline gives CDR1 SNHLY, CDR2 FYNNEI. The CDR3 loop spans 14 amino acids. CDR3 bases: TGTGCCAGCAACCCAGGATATAGCAATCAGCCCCAGCATTTT. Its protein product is CASNPGYSNQPQHF. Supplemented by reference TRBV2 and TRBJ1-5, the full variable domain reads EPEVTQTPSHQVTQMGQEVILRCVPISNHLYFYWYRQILGQKVEFLVSFYNNEISEKSEIFDDQFSVERPDGSNFTLKIRSTKLEDSAMYFCASNPGYSNQPQHFGDGTRLSIL.